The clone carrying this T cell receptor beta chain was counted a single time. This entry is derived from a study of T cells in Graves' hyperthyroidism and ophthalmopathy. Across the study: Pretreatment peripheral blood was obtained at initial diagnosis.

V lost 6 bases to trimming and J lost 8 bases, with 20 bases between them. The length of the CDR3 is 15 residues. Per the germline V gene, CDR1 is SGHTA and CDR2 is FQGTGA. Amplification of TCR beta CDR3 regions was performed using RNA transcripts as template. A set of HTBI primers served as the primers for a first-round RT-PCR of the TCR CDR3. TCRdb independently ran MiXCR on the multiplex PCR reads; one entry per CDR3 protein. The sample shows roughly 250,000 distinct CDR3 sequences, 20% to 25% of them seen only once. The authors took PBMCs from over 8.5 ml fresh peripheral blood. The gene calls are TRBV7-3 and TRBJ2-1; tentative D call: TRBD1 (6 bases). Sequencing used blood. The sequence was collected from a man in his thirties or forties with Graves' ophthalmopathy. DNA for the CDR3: TGTGCCAGCAGACCAAGATGGCAGGGGATCGATGAGCAGTTCTTC. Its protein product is CASRPRWQGIDEQFF.